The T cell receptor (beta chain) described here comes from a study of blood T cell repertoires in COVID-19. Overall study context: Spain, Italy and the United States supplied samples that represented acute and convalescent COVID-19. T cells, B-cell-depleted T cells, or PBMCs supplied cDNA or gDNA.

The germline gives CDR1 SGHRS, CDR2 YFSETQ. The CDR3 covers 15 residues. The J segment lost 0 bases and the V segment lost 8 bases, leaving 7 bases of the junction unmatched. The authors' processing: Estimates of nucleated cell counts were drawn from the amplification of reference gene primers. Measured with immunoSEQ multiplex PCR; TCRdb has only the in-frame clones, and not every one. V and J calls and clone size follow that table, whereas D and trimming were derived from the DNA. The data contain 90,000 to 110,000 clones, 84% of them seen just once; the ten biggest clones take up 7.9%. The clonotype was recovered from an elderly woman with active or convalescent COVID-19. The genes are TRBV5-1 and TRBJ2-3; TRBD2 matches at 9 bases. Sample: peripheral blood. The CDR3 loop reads CASKGLAQSTDTQYF. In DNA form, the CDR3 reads TGCGCCAGTAAGGGACTAGCACAAAGCACAGATACGCAGTATTTT.